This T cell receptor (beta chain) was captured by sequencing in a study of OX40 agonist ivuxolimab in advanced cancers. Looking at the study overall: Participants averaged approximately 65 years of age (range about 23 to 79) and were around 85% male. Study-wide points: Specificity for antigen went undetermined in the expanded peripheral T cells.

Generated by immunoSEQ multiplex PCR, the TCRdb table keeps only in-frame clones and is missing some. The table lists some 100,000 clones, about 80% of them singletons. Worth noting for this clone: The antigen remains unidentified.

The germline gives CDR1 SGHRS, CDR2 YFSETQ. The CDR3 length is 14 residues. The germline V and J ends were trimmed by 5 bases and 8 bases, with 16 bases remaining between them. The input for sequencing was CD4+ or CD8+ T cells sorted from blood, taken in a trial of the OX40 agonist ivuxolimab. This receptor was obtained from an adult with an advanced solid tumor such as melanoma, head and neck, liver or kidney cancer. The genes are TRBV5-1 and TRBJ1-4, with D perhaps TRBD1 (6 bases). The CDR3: CASSSRDTSEKLFF. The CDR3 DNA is TGCGCCAGCAGTTCGAGGGACACTTCGGAAAAACTGTTTTTT.